In its sample, the clone carrying this T cell receptor (beta chain) was seen a few times. The antigen is undetermined. TCRdb reprocessed the 5' RACE reads via MiXCR and lists one record per CDR3 protein. The repertoire holds approximately 350,000 distinct CDR3 sequences, 9% to 15% seen once, with approximately 7.9% in the top ten. The data were obtained in a study of identical twins. CDR3 size: 13 residues. CDR1 SEHNR and CDR2 FQNEAQ come from the germline V gene (reference sequence). V lost 5 bases, J lost 5 bases, and 10 bases lay in between. Study-wide points: Twin pairs' shared out-of-frame alpha sequences were enriched in low generation probability.

This sample was also put to use in a study of yellow fever vaccine responses in identical twins.

Sequences were obtained from CD8+ T cells sorted from blood. The chain carries TRBV7-9 and TRBJ2-1, with D unresolved. The sequence came from a woman between 18 and 29 years old in good health. The CDR3 here is CASSPPQDNEQFF. CDR3 DNA sequence: TGTGCCAGCAGCCCCCCCCAGGACAATGAGCAGTTCTTC.